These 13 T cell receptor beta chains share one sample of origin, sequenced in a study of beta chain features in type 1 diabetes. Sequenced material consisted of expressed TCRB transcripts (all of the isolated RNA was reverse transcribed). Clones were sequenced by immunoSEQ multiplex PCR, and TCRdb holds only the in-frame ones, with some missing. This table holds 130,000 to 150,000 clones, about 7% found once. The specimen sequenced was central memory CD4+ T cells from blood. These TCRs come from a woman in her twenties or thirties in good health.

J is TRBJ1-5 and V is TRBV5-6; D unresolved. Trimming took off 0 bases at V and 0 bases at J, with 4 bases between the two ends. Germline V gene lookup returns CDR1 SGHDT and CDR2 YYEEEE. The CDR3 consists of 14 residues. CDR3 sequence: CASSLVNSNQPQHF. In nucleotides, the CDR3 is TGTGCCAGCAGCTTGGTTAATAGCAATCAGCCCCAGCATTTT.

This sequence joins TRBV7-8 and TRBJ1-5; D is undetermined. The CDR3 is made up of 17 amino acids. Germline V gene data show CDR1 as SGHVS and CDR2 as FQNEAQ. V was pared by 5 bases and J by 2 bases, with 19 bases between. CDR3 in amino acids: CASSTPARQLGNQPQHF. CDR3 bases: TGTGCCAGCAGCACCCCGGCGCGGCAGTTGGGCAATCAGCCCCAGCATTTT. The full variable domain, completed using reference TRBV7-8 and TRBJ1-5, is GAGVSQSPRYKVAKRGQDVALRCDPISGHVSLFWYQQALGQGPEFLTYFQNEAQLDKSGLPSDRFFAERPEGSVSTLKIQRTQQEDSAVYLCASSTPARQLGNQPQHFGDGTRLSIL.

In DNA, the CDR3 is TGTGCCAGCCTAGGCCCCAGCACCTACAATGAGCAGTTCTTC. Translated, it gives CASLGPSTYNEQFF. The gene calls are TRBV28 and TRBJ2-1; D ambiguous. In germline, CDR1 is MDHEN, CDR2 SYDVKM. The germline V and J ends were trimmed by 8 bases and 2 bases, with 13 bases remaining between them. This CDR3 has 14 residues.

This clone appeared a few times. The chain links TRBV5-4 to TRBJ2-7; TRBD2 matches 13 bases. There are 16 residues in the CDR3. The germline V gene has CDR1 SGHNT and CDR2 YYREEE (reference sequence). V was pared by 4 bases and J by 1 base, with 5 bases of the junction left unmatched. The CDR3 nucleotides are TGTGCCAGCAGCCCGTGGACTAGCGGGAGTTCCTACGAGCAGTACTTC. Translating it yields CASSPWTSGSSYEQYF.

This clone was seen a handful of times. The CDR3 here is CASSPRSGSVYEQFF. CDR3 DNA sequence: TGTGCCAGCAGCCCGCGCAGCGGGAGTGTCTATGAGCAGTTCTTC. The genes are TRBV7-9 and TRBJ2-1; 8 bases map to TRBD2. J lost 8 bases, V lost 5 bases, and 11 bases had no gene match. The CDR3 sequence is 15 residues long. Germline V CDR1 and CDR2: SEHNR, FQNEAQ (reference sequence).

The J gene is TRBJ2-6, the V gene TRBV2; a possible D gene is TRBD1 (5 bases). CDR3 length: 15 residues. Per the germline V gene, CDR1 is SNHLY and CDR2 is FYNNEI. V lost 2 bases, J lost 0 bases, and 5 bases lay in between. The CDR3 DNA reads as TGTGCCAGCAGTGAACAGGGCTCTGGGGCCAACGTCCTGACTTTC. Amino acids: CASSEQGSGANVLTF.

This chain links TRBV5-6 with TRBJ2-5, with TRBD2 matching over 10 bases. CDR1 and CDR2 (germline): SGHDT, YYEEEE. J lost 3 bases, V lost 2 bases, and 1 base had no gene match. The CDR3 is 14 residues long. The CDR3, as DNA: TGTGCCAGCAGCTTCAGCGGGAGGGAAGAGACCCAGTACTTC. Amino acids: CASSFSGREETQYF.

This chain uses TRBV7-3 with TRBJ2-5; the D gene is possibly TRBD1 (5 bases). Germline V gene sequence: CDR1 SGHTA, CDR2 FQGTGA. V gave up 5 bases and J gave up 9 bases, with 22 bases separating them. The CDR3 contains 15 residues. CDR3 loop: CASSPRKGPSSAQYF. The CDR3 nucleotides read TGTGCCAGCAGCCCTCGGAAGGGGCCCTCTTCGGCCCAGTACTTC. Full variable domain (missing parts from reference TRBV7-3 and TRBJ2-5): GAGVSQTPSNKVTEKGKYVELRCDPISGHTALYWYRQSLGQGPEFLIYFQGTGAADDSGLPNDRFFAVRPEGSVSTLKIQRTERGDSAVYLCASSPRKGPSSAQYFGPGTRLLVL.

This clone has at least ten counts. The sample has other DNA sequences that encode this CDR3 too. The chain's CDR3 is CASSQDQQPQHF. In nucleotides, the CDR3 is TGTGCCAGCAGCCAAGATCAGCAGCCCCAGCATTTT. This chain joins TRBV4-2 and TRBJ1-5, with no clear D. This CDR3 is built from 12 residues. Deletions cut 0 bases from V and 7 bases from J, with 4 bases between. From germline, CDR1 is LGHNA and CDR2 YNFKEQ.

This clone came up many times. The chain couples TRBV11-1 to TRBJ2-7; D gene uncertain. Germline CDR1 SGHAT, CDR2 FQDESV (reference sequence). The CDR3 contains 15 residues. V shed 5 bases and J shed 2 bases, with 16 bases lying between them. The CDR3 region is CASSLASRNTYEQYF. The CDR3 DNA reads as TGTGCCAGCAGCCTCGCGTCCCGAAATACCTACGAGCAGTACTTC.

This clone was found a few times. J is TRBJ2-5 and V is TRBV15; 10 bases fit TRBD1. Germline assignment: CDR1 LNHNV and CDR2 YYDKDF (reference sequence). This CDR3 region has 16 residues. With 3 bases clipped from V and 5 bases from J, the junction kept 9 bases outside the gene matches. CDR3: CATSRERDRGAETQYF. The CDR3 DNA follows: TGTGCCACCAGCAGGGAACGGGACAGGGGCGCCGAGACCCAGTACTTC.

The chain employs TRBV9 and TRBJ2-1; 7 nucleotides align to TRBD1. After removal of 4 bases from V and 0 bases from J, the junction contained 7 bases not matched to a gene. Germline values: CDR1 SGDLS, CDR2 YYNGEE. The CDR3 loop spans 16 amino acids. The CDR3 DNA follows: TGTGCCAGCAGCTCCCGTGGGGACAGCTCCTACAATGAGCAGTTCTTC. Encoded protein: CASSSRGDSSYNEQFF.

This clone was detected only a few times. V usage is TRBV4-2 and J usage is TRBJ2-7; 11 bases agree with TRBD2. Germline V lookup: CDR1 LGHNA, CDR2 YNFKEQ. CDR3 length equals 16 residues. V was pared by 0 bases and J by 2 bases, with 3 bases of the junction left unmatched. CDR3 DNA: TGTGCCAGCAGCCAAGATAGACTAGCGGGACCCTACGAGCAGTACTTC. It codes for CASSQDRLAGPYEQYF.